One and the same sample provided the 14 T cell receptor beta chains below, sequenced in a study of T cell responses to AZD1222 COVID-19 vaccine. The assay was immunoSEQ multiplex PCR, and TCRdb's table has in-frame clones only and misses some. The sample has about 150,000 clones; approximately 94% are singletons. Sequenced material: peripheral blood, taken on day 0 of AZD1222 vaccination. The receptors originated from an adult in good health.

The chain combines TRBV19 with TRBJ1-1; tentatively, D is TRBD1 (6 bases). Germline CDR1 reads LNHDA; CDR2 reads SQIVND (reference sequence). This CDR3 contains 14 residues. Trimming pared 7 bases from V and 4 bases from J, leaving 16 bases between. CDR3: CASKKGGLGTEAFF. DNA of the CDR3: TGTGCCAGTAAGAAGGGGGGCTTAGGCACTGAAGCTTTCTTT.

This chain links TRBV19 with TRBJ1-1, with D unresolved. This CDR3 contains 16 residues. Looked up from germline, CDR1 is LNHDA and CDR2 is SQIVND (reference sequence). Trimming shortened V by 5 bases and J by 2 bases, and 18 bases separated the two germline ends. The CDR3 nucleotides read TGTGCCAGTAGTCCCACTACGTCCAGGCTCAACACTGAAGCTTTCTTT. Its protein is CASSPTTSRLNTEAFF.

V and J are TRBV5-1 and TRBJ2-7; 10 nucleotides align to TRBD2. This CDR3 contains 15 residues. The germline V gene has CDR1 SGHRS and CDR2 YFSETQ. J gave up 2 bases and V 7 bases, and 9 bases lay outside the gene matches. CDR3 amino acids: CASAKKGLAAYEQYF. The CDR3 DNA reads TGCGCCAGCGCCAAAAAAGGACTAGCGGCCTACGAGCAGTACTTC.

This chain uses TRBV30 with TRBJ2-7; TRBD1 is a possible D gene (5 bases). Per the germline V gene, CDR1 is GTSNPN and CDR2 is SVGIG (reference sequence). This CDR3 has 12 residues. Between the trimmed V and J ends, which lost 6 bases and 2 bases, there was a span of 11 bases. CDR3: CACRQLTYEQYF. For the CDR3, the DNA is TGTGCCTGCAGACAGCTCACCTACGAGCAGTACTTC.

This chain joins TRBV27 and TRBJ2-2; TRBD2 is a possible D gene (6 bases). The germline V gene encodes CDR1 MNHEY and CDR2 SMNVEV (reference sequence). CDR3 size: 13 residues. The V and J ends lost 5 bases and 6 bases respectively, with 10 bases between them. CDR3 DNA sequence: TGTGCCAGCAGTCCCTCTAGCGCCGGGGAGCTGTTTTTT. Protein product: CASSPSSAGELFF.

The chain uses TRBV7-8 and TRBJ1-1; 9 nucleotides align to TRBD1. The CDR3 consists of 15 residues. Germline assignment: CDR1 SGHVS and CDR2 FQNEAQ. V shed 2 bases, J shed 5 bases, and the junction held 6 bases outside the gene matches. This CDR3 is CASSLRDRAGTEAFF. DNA for the CDR3: TGTGCCAGCAGCTTAAGGGACAGGGCCGGGACTGAAGCTTTCTTT.

This chain uses TRBV29-1 with TRBJ1-2; D is undetermined. CDR1 is SQVTM and CDR2 is ANQGSEA in the germline V gene. There are 13 residues in the CDR3. Trimming removed 6 bases at V and 3 bases at J, with 14 bases between. CDR3 residues: CSVKRESDYGYTF. CDR3 bases: TGCAGCGTAAAAAGGGAATCGGACTATGGCTACACCTTC.

This clone has only a few counts. V is TRBV2 and J is TRBJ2-7, with D unresolved. Between the trimmed V and J ends, which lost 4 bases and 5 bases, there was a span of 15 bases. This CDR3 has 14 amino acids. CDR1 is SNHLY, CDR2 FYNNEI, per germline. CDR3 residues: CASSAGLEADEQYF. Here the CDR3 DNA reads TGTGCCAGCAGTGCGGGTCTCGAGGCCGACGAGCAGTACTTC.

This clone was recorded only once. The chain carries TRBV6-5 and TRBJ1-6; the D is unclear. V lost 5 bases to trimming and J lost 4 bases, with 6 bases between them. The CDR3 is 13 amino acids. Germline CDR1 MNHEY, CDR2 SVGAGI. The CDR3 sequence is CASSLYYNSPLHF. CDR3 in DNA: TGTGCCAGCAGTCTATATTATAATTCACCCCTCCACTTT.

The chain joins TRBV9 to TRBJ1-3; maybe TRBD1 (6 bases). Trimming left V 3 bases short and J 4 bases short, with 17 bases between. Germline assignment: CDR1 SGDLS and CDR2 YYNGEE. This CDR3 has 16 amino acids. DNA for the CDR3: TGTGCCAGCAGCGATGGCGCGGGGGCATCAGGAAACACCATATATTTT. This gives the protein CASSDGAGASGNTIYF.

V usage is TRBV11-2 and J usage is TRBJ2-5; 7 bases fit TRBD2. In germline, CDR1 is SGHAT, CDR2 FQNNGV. The CDR3 length is 14 residues. Trimming removed 1 base from V and 3 bases from J; junction bases left unmatched: 2. CDR3 coding DNA: TGTGCCAGCAGCTTAGGGGGGGGGAAAGAGACCCAGTACTTC. Translating it yields CASSLGGGKETQYF.

This chain connects TRBV7-3 to TRBJ2-5; unclear D gene. Germline lookup yields CDR1 SGHTA and CDR2 FQGTGA. Deletions cut 5 bases from V and 0 bases from J, with 7 bases between. The CDR3 length is 13 residues. Here the CDR3 DNA reads TGTGCCAGCAGCGGATCGTACCAAGAGACCCAGTACTTC. This encodes CASSGSYQETQYF.

The genes are TRBV19 and TRBJ1-4; maybe TRBD1 (6 bases). This CDR3 is 18 amino acids long. CDR1 and CDR2 from the germline V gene are LNHDA and SQIVND (reference sequence). V lost 4 bases, J lost 0 bases, and 18 bases lay in between. CDR3 in amino acids: CASSSQGRAPTTNEKLFF. The CDR3, as DNA: TGTGCCAGTAGTAGTCAGGGGCGCGCTCCAACAACTAATGAAAAACTGTTTTTT.

The chain recombines TRBV6-1 with TRBJ1-1, with D tentatively TRBD1 (6 bases). The CDR3 has 15 amino acids. Germline CDR1 MNHNS, CDR2 SASEGT. V was pared by 5 bases and J by 4 bases, with 17 bases between. The DNA for the CDR3 is TGTGCCAGCAGTCTCACAGGGATCGATAGCACTGAAGCTTTCTTT. Translating it yields CASSLTGIDSTEAFF.